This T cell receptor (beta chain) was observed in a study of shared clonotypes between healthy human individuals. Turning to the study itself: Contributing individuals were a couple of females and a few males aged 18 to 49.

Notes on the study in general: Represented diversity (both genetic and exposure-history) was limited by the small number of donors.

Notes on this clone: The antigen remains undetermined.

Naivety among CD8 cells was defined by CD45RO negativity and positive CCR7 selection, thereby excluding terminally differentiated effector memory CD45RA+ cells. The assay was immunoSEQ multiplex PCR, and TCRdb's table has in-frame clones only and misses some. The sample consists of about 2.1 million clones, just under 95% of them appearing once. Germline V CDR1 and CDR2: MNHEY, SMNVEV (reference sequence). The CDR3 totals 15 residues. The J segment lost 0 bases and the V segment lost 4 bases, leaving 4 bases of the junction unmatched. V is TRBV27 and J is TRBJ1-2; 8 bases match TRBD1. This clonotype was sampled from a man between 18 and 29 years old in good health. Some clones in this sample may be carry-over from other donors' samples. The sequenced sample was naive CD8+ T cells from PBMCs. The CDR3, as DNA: TGTGCCAGCAGTTCCACAGGGGGATCTAACTATGGCTACACCTTC. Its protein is CASSSTGGSNYGYTF.